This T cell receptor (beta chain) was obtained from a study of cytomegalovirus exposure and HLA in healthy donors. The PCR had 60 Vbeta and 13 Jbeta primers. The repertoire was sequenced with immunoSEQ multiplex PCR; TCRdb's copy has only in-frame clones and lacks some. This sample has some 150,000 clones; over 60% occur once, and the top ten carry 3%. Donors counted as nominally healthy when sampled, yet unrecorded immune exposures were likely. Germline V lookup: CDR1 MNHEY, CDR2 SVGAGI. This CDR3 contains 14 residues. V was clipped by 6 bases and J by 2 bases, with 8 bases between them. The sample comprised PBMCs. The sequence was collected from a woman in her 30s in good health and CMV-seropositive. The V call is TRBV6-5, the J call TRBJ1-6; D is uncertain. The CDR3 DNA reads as TGTGCCAGCAGCCCCATCCCCTATAATTCACCCCTCCACTTT. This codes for CASSPIPYNSPLHF.